The 12 T cell receptor beta chains given below trace back to one sample, sequenced in a study of blood T cell repertoires in COVID-19. The method was immunoSEQ multiplex PCR; TCRdb's version includes in-frame clones alone and lacks a portion of them. The sample has about 59,000 clones; approximately 83% are singletons. The sample was peripheral blood. These receptors came from an elderly woman with acute or convalescent COVID-19.

This clone appeared a few times. V usage is TRBV7-3 and J usage is TRBJ2-3; TRBD2 aligns across 13 bases. V trimming: 5 bases; J trimming: 5 bases; junction bases outside the gene matches: 7. The CDR3 has 16 residues. CDR1 is SGHTA and CDR2 is FQGTGA in the germline V gene. CDR3: CASSPGLAGAIDTQYF. The CDR3 DNA follows: TGTGCCAGCAGCCCAGGACTAGCGGGAGCAATAGATACGCAGTATTTT.

This chain connects TRBV5-1 to TRBJ2-5, with 7 bases lining up with TRBD2. Germline V gives CDR1 SGHRS, CDR2 YFSETQ. J lost 5 bases, V lost 5 bases, and 12 bases had no gene match. The CDR3 runs 15 residues. The CDR3 DNA is TGCGCCAGCAGGTTCCCGGGGGGTGGGTCGGAGACCCAGTACTTC. The encoded protein is CASRFPGGGSETQYF.

The rearrangement links TRBV30 to TRBJ2-2, with no clear D. V was trimmed by 4 bases and J by 0 bases, leaving 6 bases between them. The CDR3 runs to 13 residues. Per germline, CDR1 GTSNPN and CDR2 SVGIG (reference sequence). The CDR3 nucleotides read TGTGCCTGGACACTAACGAACACCGGGGAGCTGTTTTTT. Translating it yields CAWTLTNTGELFF.

The J gene is TRBJ2-7, the V gene TRBV7-8, with D maybe TRBD1 (6 bases). The germline V gene encodes CDR1 SGHVS and CDR2 FQNEAQ. This CDR3 region has 18 residues. V was shortened by 0 bases and J by 1 base, with 19 bases between the two germline ends. The CDR3 bases are TGTGCCAGCAGCTTAGCCGGTCCCGGGACACAACCTTCCTACGAGCAGTACTTC. It specifies CASSLAGPGTQPSYEQYF.

The chain couples TRBV10-2 to TRBJ1-2, with 7 bases that match TRBD1. Germline V lookup: CDR1 WSHSY, CDR2 SAAADI. V lost 8 bases to trimming and J lost 5 bases; unmatched junction nucleotides: 8. The length of the CDR3 is 13 residues. CDR3 DNA: TGCGCCAGCGGTACAGGGGCGATATATGGCTACACCTTC. Its protein is CASGTGAIYGYTF.

This clone has only one observation. This rearrangement joins TRBV28 to TRBJ2-7; weak D call: TRBD2 (6 bases). Trimming took 5 bases from V and 7 from J, leaving 15 bases between them. Germline CDR1 MDHEN, CDR2 SYDVKM. The CDR3 runs 13 residues. The CDR3 bases are TGTGCCAGCAGTGACCACCAGGCGGGGGAGCAGTACTTC. It codes for CASSDHQAGEQYF.

The chain has TRBV3-1 (or the pseudogene TRBV3-2) and TRBJ2-4, with 10 bases aligning to TRBD2. J lost 8 bases, V lost 0 bases, and 7 bases had no gene match. Germline V lookup: CDR1 LGHDT, CDR2 YNNKEL (reference sequence). CDR3 length equals 16 residues. The CDR3 protein is CASSQDPLAGVYIQYF. Written as DNA, the CDR3 is TGTGCCAGCAGCCAAGATCCCCTAGCGGGGGTTTACATTCAGTACTTC.

The J gene is TRBJ1-6, the V gene TRBV27, with D uncertain. The CDR3 totals 14 residues. In germline, CDR1 is MNHEY, CDR2 SMNVEV (reference sequence). The V gene lost 2 bases and the J gene lost 6 bases, with 8 bases spanning the gap. CDR3 DNA sequence: TGTGCCAGCAGTTTAGGACTGTCTAATTCACCCCTCCACTTT. Translation gives CASSLGLSNSPLHF.

V usage is TRBV3-1 (or the pseudogene TRBV3-2) and J usage is TRBJ2-1; no firm D call. Germline CDR1 LGHDT, CDR2 YNNKEL (reference sequence). Trimming pared 1 base from V and 8 bases from J, leaving 12 bases between. The CDR3 spans 14 residues. The CDR3 is CASSQAPLADEQFF. The CDR3 bases are TGTGCCAGCAGCCAAGCTCCCTTGGCCGATGAGCAGTTCTTC.

The chain has TRBV3-1 (or the pseudogene TRBV3-2) and TRBJ1-6, with 7 bases matching TRBD1. The trim removed 4 bases at V and 9 bases at J, leaving 6 bases unmatched. This CDR3 is 14 amino acids long. The V gene's germline CDR1 is LGHDT and CDR2 YNNKEL (reference sequence). The CDR3 here is CASSRTGEASPLHF. CDR3 sequence (DNA): TGTGCCAGCAGCCGAACAGGGGAGGCTTCACCCCTCCACTTT.

The gene calls are TRBV6-5 and TRBJ2-3; D is undetermined. This CDR3 has 14 amino acids. Trimming removed 0 bases from V and 4 bases from J, with 8 bases in between. Germline assignment: CDR1 MNHEY and CDR2 SVGAGI. CDR3 sequence reads: CASSYSTLADTQYF. In DNA form, the CDR3 reads TGTGCCAGCAGTTACTCTACCCTAGCAGATACGCAGTATTTT.

The V and J genes are TRBV2 and TRBJ1-2; D remains ambiguous. Trimming took 3 bases from V and 4 from J, leaving 15 bases between them. Germline-derived CDR1 and CDR2 are SNHLY and FYNNEI. The CDR3 sequence is 15 residues long. The CDR3 DNA reads as TGTGCCAGCAGTGAGATGGCCCGCAGCGTCTATGGCTACACCTTC. Its translation: CASSEMARSVYGYTF.